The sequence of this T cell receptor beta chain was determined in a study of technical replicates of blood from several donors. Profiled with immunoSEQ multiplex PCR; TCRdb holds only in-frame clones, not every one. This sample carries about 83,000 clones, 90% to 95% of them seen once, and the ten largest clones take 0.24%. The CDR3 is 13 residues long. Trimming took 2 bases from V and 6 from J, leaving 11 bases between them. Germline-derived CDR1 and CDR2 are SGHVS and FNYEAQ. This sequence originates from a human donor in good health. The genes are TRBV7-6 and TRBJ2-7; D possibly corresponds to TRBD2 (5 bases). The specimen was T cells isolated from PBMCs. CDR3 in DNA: TGTGCCAGCAGCTTATTCGGCAGCGGCGAGCAGTACTTC. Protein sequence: CASSLFGSGEQYF.